Following are 9 T cell receptor beta chains from one sample sequenced in a study of radiotherapy plus CTLA-4 blockade in lung cancer. The repertoire was sequenced with immunoSEQ multiplex PCR; TCRdb's copy has only in-frame clones and lacks some. The sample has about 57,000 clones, around 85% seen once. Sequencing used peripheral blood, obtained from a patient treated with radiotherapy plus ipilimumab. The receptors were gathered from a human donor with non-small cell lung cancer who had a complete response to radiotherapy plus ipilimumab.

This chain connects TRBV28 to TRBJ2-5; TRBD2 matches at 10 bases. This CDR3 has 17 amino acids. CDR1 is MDHEN and CDR2 is SYDVKM in the germline V gene. Losses at the gene ends were 4 bases for V and 4 bases for J; bases not matched to a gene: 12. The CDR3 reads CASSSPGVAGGRETQYF. CDR3 in DNA: TGTGCCAGCAGTTCCCCGGGGGTAGCGGGGGGAAGAGAGACCCAGTACTTC.

The chain recombines TRBV19 with TRBJ2-2, with TRBD1 identical over 7 bases. Germline V gene data show CDR1 as LNHDA and CDR2 as SQIVND (reference sequence). This CDR3 spans 17 amino acids. The J segment lost 2 bases and the V segment lost 4 bases, leaving 10 bases of the junction unmatched. The CDR3 spells CASSRRGTDSNTGELFF. The CDR3 DNA reads as TGTGCCAGTAGTAGACGAGGGACAGACTCAAACACCGGGGAGCTGTTTTTT.

This chain connects TRBV11-3 to TRBJ1-3; tentatively, D is TRBD1 (5 bases). The CDR3 has 11 residues. CDR1 and CDR2 from the germline V gene are SGHNT and YENEEA. Trimming stripped 5 bases from V and 8 bases from J, with 7 bases between. In nucleotides, the CDR3 is TGTGCCAGCAGCCCAGGGTACACCATATATTTT. It encodes CASSPGYTIYF. Full variable domain (remainder filled in from reference TRBV11-3 and TRBJ1-3): EAGVVQSPRYKIIEKKQPVAFWCNPISGHNTLYWYLQNLGQGPELLIRYENEEAVDDSQLPKDRFSAERLKGVDSTLKIQPAELGDSAVYLCASSPGYTIYFGEGSWLTVV.

Of note for this clone: Other nucleotide sequences from this sample produce the same CDR3. The chain uses TRBV2 and TRBJ1-5; 7 nucleotides line up with TRBD1. Germline V lookup: CDR1 SNHLY, CDR2 FYNNEI. V was clipped by 8 bases and J by 0 bases; unmatched bases: 4. The CDR3 runs to 14 residues. CDR3 sequence: CASSGTDSNQPQHF. CDR3 in DNA: TGTGCCAGCTCCGGGACAGATAGCAATCAGCCCCAGCATTTT.

V usage is TRBV28 and J usage is TRBJ2-7; perhaps TRBD2 as D (6 bases). Germline V gives CDR1 MDHEN, CDR2 SYDVKM. V was clipped by 5 bases and J by 2 bases, with 16 bases between them. This CDR3 comprises 15 residues. CDR3 sequence (DNA): TGTGCCAGCAGTGCGACCGGGACTTGGACCTACGAGCAGTACTTC. It codes for CASSATGTWTYEQYF.

The V gene is TRBV12-5, the J gene TRBJ1-1; no clear D gene. Trimming removed 6 bases from V and 2 bases from J, with 10 bases in between. Germline V gene lookup returns CDR1 LGHNT and CDR2 FRNRAP. CDR3 length equals 13 residues. The CDR3 coding sequence is TGTGCTAGTGGCCCTTACTATAACACTGAAGCTTTCTTT. Encoded protein: CASGPYYNTEAFF.

DNA of the CDR3: TGTGCCTGGAGAGGGACAGCCACCGGGGAGCTGTTTTTT. It is translated as CAWRGTATGELFF. V gene TRBV30 combines with J gene TRBJ2-2, with 7 bases lining up with TRBD1. Germline V gene sequence: CDR1 GTSNPN, CDR2 SVGIG (reference sequence). J was trimmed by 4 bases and V by 3 bases; bases with no gene match: 2. This CDR3 is built from 13 residues.

The V call is TRBV7-8, the J call TRBJ1-4; unclear D gene. Per germline, CDR1 SGHVS and CDR2 FQNEAQ. Trimming left V 5 bases short and J 0 bases short, with 10 bases between. This CDR3 contains 15 residues. Here the CDR3 DNA reads TGTGCCAGCAGCGAACCGGTTTCAACTAATGAAAAACTGTTTTTT. It encodes CASSEPVSTNEKLFF.

The CDR3 protein is CASSYNSGTAYEQYF. In nucleotides, the CDR3 is TGTGCCAGCAGTTACAATTCGGGAACAGCCTACGAGCAGTACTTC. The genes are TRBV6-5 and TRBJ2-7, with D possibly TRBD2 on 5 matching bases. V lost 2 bases and J 2 bases, leaving 13 bases between the germline ends. CDR3 length: 15 residues. In germline, CDR1 is MNHEY, CDR2 SVGAGI.